The clone carrying this T cell receptor (beta chain) was recorded only once. The entry originates in a study of T cell changes during pregnancy in multiple sclerosis. Trimming cost V 5 bases and J 4 bases; bases outside gene matches: 5. In germline, CDR1 is MNHEY, CDR2 SVGAGI. CDR3 length: 14 residues. Libraries were prepared by immunoSEQ multiplex PCR; TCRdb keeps only in-frame clonotypes and omits some of them. The sample shows some 47,000 clones, approximately 96% of them seen only once. This chain joins TRBV6-5 and TRBJ1-3; 7 bases agree with TRBD1. This TCR came from a female donor with multiple sclerosis, enrolled in a pregnancy study. Material: peripheral blood, obtained in the second trimester of pregnancy. The CDR3 DNA reads TGTGCCAGCAGTCCGGGACAGCGAGGAAACACCATATATTTT. Amino acid sequence: CASSPGQRGNTIYF.